This paragraph covers one TCR beta chain sequence. Its specificity is unknown. These data belong to a study of post-analysis software for immune sequencing data. Study context: Several disease courses (relapsing-remitting, secondary progressive and progressive-relapsing) of multiple sclerosis were included.

Prepared libraries of TCR beta cDNA carried unique molecular identifiers. TCRdb re-analysed the PCR reads in MiXCR, keeping a single row per CDR3 protein. The sample lists around 700,000 distinct CDR3 sequences, approximately 59% occurring once. The study, taken as a whole, reports: Among multiple sclerosis patients, normalized Chao1 diversity was significantly below that of controls. Relative to controls, patients had 4 or 5 TRBV segments at higher frequency, with TRBV5-6, TRBV5-1 and TRBV20-1 among these. Under F measure analysis, samples from one preparation batch co-clustered strongly.

Trimming removed 3 bases from V and 0 bases from J; junction bases left unmatched: 8. This CDR3 has 16 residues. Germline V gene sequence: CDR1 SQVTM, CDR2 ANQGSEA. Sequencing was performed on blood. The chain combines TRBV29-1 with TRBJ2-1; TRBD2 matches at 7 bases. This clonotype was obtained from a girl aged 2 to 10 with multiple sclerosis. CDR3 sequence: CSVELASGFSYNEQFF. In DNA, the CDR3 is TGCAGCGTTGAGTTGGCTAGCGGATTCTCCTACAATGAGCAGTTCTTC.